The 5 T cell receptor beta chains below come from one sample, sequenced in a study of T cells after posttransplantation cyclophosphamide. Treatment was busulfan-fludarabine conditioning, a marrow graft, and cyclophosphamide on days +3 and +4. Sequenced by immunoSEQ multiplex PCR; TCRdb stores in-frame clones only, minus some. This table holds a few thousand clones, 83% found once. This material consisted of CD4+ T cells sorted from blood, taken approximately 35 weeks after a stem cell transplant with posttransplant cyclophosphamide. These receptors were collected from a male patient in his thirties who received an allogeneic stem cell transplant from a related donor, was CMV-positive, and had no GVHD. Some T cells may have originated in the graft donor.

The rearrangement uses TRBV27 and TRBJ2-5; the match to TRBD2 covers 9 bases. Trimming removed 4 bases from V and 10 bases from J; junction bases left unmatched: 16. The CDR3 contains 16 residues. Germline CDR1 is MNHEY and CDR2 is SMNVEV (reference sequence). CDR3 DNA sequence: TGTGCCAGCAGTTCGTCTAGCGGGATCCGCCGGGGGGTCCAGTACTTC. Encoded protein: CASSSSSGIRRGVQYF.

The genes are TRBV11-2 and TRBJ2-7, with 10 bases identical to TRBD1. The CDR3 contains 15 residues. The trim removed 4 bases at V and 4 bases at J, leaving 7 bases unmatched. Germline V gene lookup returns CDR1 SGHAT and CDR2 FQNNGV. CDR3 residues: CASSSMGQGLYEQYF. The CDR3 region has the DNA TGTGCCAGCAGCTCGATGGGACAGGGGTTGTACGAGCAGTACTTC.

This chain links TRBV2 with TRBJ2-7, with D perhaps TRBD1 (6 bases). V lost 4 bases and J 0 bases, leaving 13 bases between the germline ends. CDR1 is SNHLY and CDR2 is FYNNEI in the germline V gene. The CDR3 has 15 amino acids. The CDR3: CASSGGQNLSYEQYF. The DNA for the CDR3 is TGTGCCAGCAGTGGCGGACAGAATCTCTCCTACGAGCAGTACTTC.

CDR3 nucleotides: TGCACCAGCAGCCAAGTCAGGGCAGCGTCTCAAGAGACCCAGTACTTC. Its translation is CTSSQVRAASQETQYF. This chain uses TRBV1 with TRBJ2-5; the DNA was not compared with TRBD1, the D call given in the table. TRBV1 is labeled a pseudogene. The CDR3 sequence is 16 residues long.

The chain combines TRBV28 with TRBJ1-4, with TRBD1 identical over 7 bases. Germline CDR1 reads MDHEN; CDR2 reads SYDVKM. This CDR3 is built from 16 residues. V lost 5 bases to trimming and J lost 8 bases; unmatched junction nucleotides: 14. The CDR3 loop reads CASSTYRGRGDEKLFF. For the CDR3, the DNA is TGTGCCAGCAGTACCTACAGGGGAAGGGGGGACGAAAAACTGTTTTTT.